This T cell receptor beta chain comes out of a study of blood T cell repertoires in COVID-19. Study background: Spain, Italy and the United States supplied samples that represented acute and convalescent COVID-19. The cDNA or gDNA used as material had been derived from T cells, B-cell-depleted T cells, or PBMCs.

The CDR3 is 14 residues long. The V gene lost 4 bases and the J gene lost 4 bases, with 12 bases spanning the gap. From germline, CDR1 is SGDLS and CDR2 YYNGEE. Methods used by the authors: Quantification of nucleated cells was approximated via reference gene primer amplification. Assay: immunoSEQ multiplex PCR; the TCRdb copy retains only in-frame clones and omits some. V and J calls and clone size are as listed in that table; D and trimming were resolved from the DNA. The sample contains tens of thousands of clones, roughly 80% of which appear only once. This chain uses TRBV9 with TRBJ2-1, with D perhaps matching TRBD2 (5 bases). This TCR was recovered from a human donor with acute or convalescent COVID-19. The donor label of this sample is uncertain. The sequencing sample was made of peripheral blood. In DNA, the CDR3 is TGTGCCAGCAGCAGCGGTGGCGGATACAATGAGCAGTTCTTC. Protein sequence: CASSSGGGYNEQFF.